Here is one TCR beta chain with its context. The CDR3 is 15 amino acids. Trimming shortened V by 1 base and J by 4 bases, and 11 bases separated the two germline ends. Germline V gene sequence: CDR1 SGHTA, CDR2 FQGNSA. Time point described: patch test 1, 2 weeks after DPC sensitization. The treatment was: therapeutic diphenylcyclopropenone sensitization with weekly scalp DPC. The data are from a study of human T cells and chemical hapten exposure. TCRdb used MiXCR to reprocess the RACE reads, holding one entry per CDR3 protein. The sample shows 300,000 to 450,000 distinct CDR3 sequences, approximately 5% of them seen only once.

The sequence derives from a woman in her fifties or sixties with alopecia areata. Some clones in this sample may be carry-over from other donors' samples. The genes are TRBV7-2 and TRBJ1-5; possible D gene TRBD1, 5 bases. Sequenced here: whole blood, sampled in connection with sensitization to the hapten diphenylcyclopropenone (DPC). CDR3 coding DNA: TGTGCCAGCAGCTTAGGAGACAGACTTAATCAGCCCCAGCATTTT. Its protein product is CASSLGDRLNQPQHF.